This TCR beta chain was documented in a study of blood T cell repertoires in COVID-19. Background on the study: The United States, Italy and Spain were the sources of the acute and convalescent COVID-19 samples. PBMCs, B-cell-depleted T cells, or T cells were the source of the cDNA or gDNA that made up the material.

In the study's own analysis: Cell counts per sample came from amplifying reference gene primers. Libraries were prepared by immunoSEQ multiplex PCR; TCRdb keeps only in-frame clonotypes and omits some of them. V and J calls and clone size are given by that table; D and trimming were obtained from the DNA. The sample holds hundreds of thousands of clones, 70% to 90% seen once. What was sequenced was peripheral blood. The sequence came from a man between 18 and 29 years old with active or convalescent COVID-19.

CDR3 DNA: TGCGCCAGCAGCTTGAGGGGGCGTGATTCACCCCTCCACTTT. Its translation: CASSLRGRDSPLHF. The chain is built from TRBV5-1 and TRBJ1-6, with 7 positions matching TRBD1. CDR3 size: 14 residues. Trimming at V came to 1 base and at J to 8 bases, leaving 3 bases not matched to a gene. Germline V lookup: CDR1 SGHRS, CDR2 YFSETQ.